This is a list of T cell receptor beta chains from one sample in a study of regulatory and conventional T cells in RAG deficiency. Data came from immunoSEQ multiplex PCR; TCRdb stores just in-frame clones and leaves some out. The sample has 45,000 to 50,000 clones; 85% to 90% are singletons. These data were likewise used in another study, on regulatory T cells.

The sample was CD4+ effector T cells sorted from blood. These receptors were taken from a human donor in good health. The CDR3 runs from the conserved cysteine through the conserved F or W. The order of the fields is D gene, J gene, clone size, V gene, CDR3 protein, CDR3 DNA. The D gene is left open where the match is weak. Clone size is given for some rows only: seen once, a few or many times, or a class if the clone is expanded.

D gene: TRBD2; J gene: TRBJ2-1; clone size: .; V gene: TRBV7-6; CDR3 protein: CASSFSGGRGRNEQFF; CDR3 DNA: TGTGCCAGCAGCTTTTCCGGCGGGAGGGGTCGCAATGAGCAGTTCTTC
D gene: TRBD2; J gene: TRBJ2-3; clone size: .; V gene: TRBV2; CDR3 protein: CASGRLAGVNTQYF; CDR3 DNA: TGTGCCAGCGGGCGACTAGCGGGGGTCAATACGCAGTATTTT
D gene: .; J gene: TRBJ1-1; clone size: once; V gene: TRBV2; CDR3 protein: CATTGRTEAFF; CDR3 DNA: TGTGCCACTACAGGGAGGACTGAAGCTTTCTTT
D gene: .; J gene: TRBJ2-2; clone size: .; V gene: TRBV9; CDR3 protein: CASSVVGGLNTGELFF; CDR3 DNA: TGTGCCAGCAGCGTAGTAGGGGGTTTGAATACCGGGGAGCTGTTTTTT
D gene: TRBD1; J gene: TRBJ2-7; clone size: .; V gene: TRBV2; CDR3 protein: CASNGQGVYEQYF; CDR3 DNA: TGTGCCAGCAATGGACAGGGGGTTTACGAGCAGTACTTC
D gene: .; J gene: TRBJ1-1; clone size: .; V gene: TRBV19; CDR3 protein: CATWDGAFFEAFF; CDR3 DNA: TGTGCCACCTGGGACGGAGCCTTCTTTGAAGCTTTCTTT
D gene: .; J gene: TRBJ2-7; clone size: .; V gene: TRBV2; CDR3 protein: CASSKDMTYEQYF; CDR3 DNA: TGTGCCAGCAGTAAAGACATGACCTACGAGCAGTACTTC
D gene: TRBD2; J gene: TRBJ2-2; clone size: once; V gene: TRBV19; CDR3 protein: CASSTPGRGVFF; CDR3 DNA: TGTGCCAGTAGTACCCCGGGACGGGGGGTGTTTTTT
D gene: .; J gene: TRBJ1-1; clone size: .; V gene: TRBV7-9; CDR3 protein: CASSLAQSWNTEAFF; CDR3 DNA: TGTGCCAGCAGCTTAGCCCAGAGCTGGAACACTGAAGCTTTCTTT
D gene: .; J gene: TRBJ1-5; clone size: .; V gene: TRBV19; CDR3 protein: CASSTSPAVGANQPQHF; CDR3 DNA: TGTGCCAGTAGCACATCCCCCGCAGTGGGCGCAAATCAGCCCCAGCATTTT
D gene: TRBD1; J gene: TRBJ1-4; clone size: .; V gene: TRBV5-3; CDR3 protein: CARSQGQGATNEKLFF; CDR3 DNA: TGTGCCAGAAGCCAGGGACAGGGGGCAACTAATGAAAAACTGTTTTTT
D gene: TRBD1; J gene: TRBJ1-2; clone size: .; V gene: TRBV14; CDR3 protein: CASSQDLVQGAKGYTF; CDR3 DNA: TGTGCCAGCAGCCAAGATCTCGTGCAGGGGGCGAAAGGCTACACCTTC
D gene: TRBD2; J gene: TRBJ2-1; clone size: .; V gene: TRBV5-1; CDR3 protein: CASSRRTSGMTNEQFF; CDR3 DNA: TGCGCCAGCAGCCGACGGACTAGCGGGATGACCAATGAGCAGTTCTTC
D gene: TRBD2; J gene: TRBJ2-3; clone size: .; V gene: TRBV13; CDR3 protein: CASSLRLAGGTDTQYF; CDR3 DNA: TGTGCCAGCAGCTTACGACTAGCGGGAGGCACAGATACGCAGTATTTT
D gene: .; J gene: TRBJ2-3; clone size: .; V gene: TRBV12-5; CDR3 protein: CASGPSSTDTQYF; CDR3 DNA: TGTGCTAGTGGCCCCAGTAGCACAGATACGCAGTATTTT
D gene: TRBD2; J gene: TRBJ2-2; clone size: .; V gene: TRBV9; CDR3 protein: CASSVAGEVNTGELFF; CDR3 DNA: TGTGCCAGCAGCGTTGCGGGAGAGGTTAACACCGGGGAGCTGTTTTTT